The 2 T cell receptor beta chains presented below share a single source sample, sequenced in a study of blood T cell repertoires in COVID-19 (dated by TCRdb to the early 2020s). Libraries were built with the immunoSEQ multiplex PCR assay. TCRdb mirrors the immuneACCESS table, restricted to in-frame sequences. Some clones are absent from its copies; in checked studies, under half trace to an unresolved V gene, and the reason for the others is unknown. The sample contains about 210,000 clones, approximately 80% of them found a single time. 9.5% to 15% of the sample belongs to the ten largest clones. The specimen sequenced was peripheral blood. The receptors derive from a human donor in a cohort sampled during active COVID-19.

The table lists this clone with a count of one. In nucleotides, the CDR3 is TGCGCCAGCAGTGGACAGGCACAATATGGCTACACCTTC. Protein sequence: CASSGQAQYGYTF. The chain employs TRBV10-2 and TRBJ1-2, with a weak D call TRBD1 (6 bases). The CDR3 runs to 13 residues. Trimming took 4 bases from V and 5 from J, leaving 11 bases between them. The germline V gene has CDR1 WSHSY and CDR2 SAAADI.

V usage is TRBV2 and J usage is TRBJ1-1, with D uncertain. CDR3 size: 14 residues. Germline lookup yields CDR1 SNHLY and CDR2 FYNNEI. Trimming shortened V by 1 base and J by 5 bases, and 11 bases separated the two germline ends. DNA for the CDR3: TGTGCCAGCAGTGAAGTTCGGGGTTGGACTGAAGCTTTCTTT. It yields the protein CASSEVRGWTEAFF.